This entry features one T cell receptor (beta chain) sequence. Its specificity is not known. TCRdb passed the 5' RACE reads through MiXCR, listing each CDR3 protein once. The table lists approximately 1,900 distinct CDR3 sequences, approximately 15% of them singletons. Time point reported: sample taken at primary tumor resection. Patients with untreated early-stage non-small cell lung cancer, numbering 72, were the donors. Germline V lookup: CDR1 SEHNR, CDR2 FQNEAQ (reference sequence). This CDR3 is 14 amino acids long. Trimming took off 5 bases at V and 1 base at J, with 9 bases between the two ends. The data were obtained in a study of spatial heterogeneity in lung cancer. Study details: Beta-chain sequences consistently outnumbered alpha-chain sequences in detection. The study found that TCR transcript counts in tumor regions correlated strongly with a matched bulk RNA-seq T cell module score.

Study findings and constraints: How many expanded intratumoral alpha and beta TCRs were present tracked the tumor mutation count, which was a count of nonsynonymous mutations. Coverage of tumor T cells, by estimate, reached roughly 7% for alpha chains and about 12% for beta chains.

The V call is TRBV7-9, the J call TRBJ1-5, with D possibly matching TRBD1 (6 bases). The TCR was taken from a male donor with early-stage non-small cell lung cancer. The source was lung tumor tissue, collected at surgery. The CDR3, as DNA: TGTGCCAGCAGCAGTCAGGGGAGCAATCAGCCCCAGCATTTT. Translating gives CASSSQGSNQPQHF.